This is a list of T cell receptor beta chains from one sample in a study of T cells in Graves' hyperthyroidism and ophthalmopathy. TCRdb fed the multiplex PCR reads into MiXCR, producing one record per CDR3 protein. The sample has 250,000 to 300,000 distinct CDR3 sequences; approximately 18% are singletons. Sequenced input: blood. The receptor set was obtained from a man in his fifties with Graves' ophthalmopathy. Each CDR3 is given with its conserved first and last residue. The D gene is left open where the match is weak. Part of the rows lack a size; the others show once, few, many or a class for expanded clones.

v_call,j_call,clone_size,d_call,cdr3_nt,cdr3_aa
TRBV3-1,TRBJ2-7,many,TRBD2,TGTGCCAGCAGCCAAGCCGGCGGGAGATCGTACGAGCAGTACTTC,CASSQAGGRSYEQYF
TRBV20-1,TRBJ1-3,few,-,TGCAGTGCTAGAGATGGGCGCTCTGGAAACACCATATATTTT,CSARDGRSGNTIYF
TRBV6-4,TRBJ2-1,-,TRBD2,TGTGCCAGCAGTGAACGGGGACTAGCGGGAGTTCTTGAGCAGTTCTTC,CASSERGLAGVLEQFF
TRBV9,TRBJ1-5,-,TRBD1,TGTGCCAGCAGCCCCGGACAGGAAAGTCAGCCCCAGCATTTT,CASSPGQESQPQHF
TRBV3-1,TRBJ2-1,many,TRBD2,TGTGCCAGCAGCCAAGCTCGGGGGGGTCATAGTGAGCAGTTCTTC,CASSQARGGHSEQFF
TRBV6-1,TRBJ2-1,few,TRBD1,TGTGCCAGCAGTGAACGCGGGACAGGCCTATACAATGAGCAGTTCTTC,CASSERGTGLYNEQFF
TRBV7-3,TRBJ2-3,many,-,TGTGCCAGCAGCTCCACTAGGGTAGATACGCAGTATTTT,CASSSTRVDTQYF
TRBV19,TRBJ1-5,-,-,TGTGCCAGTAGTATCGGTAATCAGCCCCAGCATTTT,CASSIGNQPQHF
TRBV7-8,TRBJ1-2,-,TRBD1,TGTGCCAGCAGCCCGACAGGGGGGGTCGATGGCTACACCTTC,CASSPTGGVDGYTF
TRBV20-1,TRBJ2-3,-,TRBD2,TGCAGTGCCCTCGTCCCCAGCGGGAACACAGATACGCAGTATTTT,CSALVPSGNTDTQYF
TRBV20-1,TRBJ2-7,many,TRBD2,TGCAGTGCTAGAGATACCCTAGCGGGAGGAAACTCCTACGAGCAGTACTTC,CSARDTLAGGNSYEQYF
TRBV27,TRBJ1-2,few,TRBD1,TGTGCCAGCAGTTCAGGGGGCCGCTATGGCTACACCTTC,CASSSGGRYGYTF
TRBV11-2,TRBJ2-1,many,-,TGTGCCAGCAGCTTAGTGTACAATGAGCAGTTCTTC,CASSLVYNEQFF
TRBV4-1,TRBJ2-3,-,TRBD2,TGCGCCAGCAGCCAACGACTAGCCACAGATACGCAGTATTTT,CASSQRLATDTQYF
TRBV19,TRBJ1-5,few,-,TGTGCCGCACAAGAAGGACAGATCTATAGCAATCAGCCCCAGCATTTT,CAAQEGQIYSNQPQHF
TRBV5-4,TRBJ2-6,-,-,TGTGCCAGCAGTCCCAGGTCTGGGGCCAACGTCCTGACTTTC,CASSPRSGANVLTF
TRBV27,TRBJ2-7,-,-,TGTGCCAGCAGAGGCGATACCCTTTTCGAGCAGTACTTC,CASRGDTLFEQYF
TRBV7-6,TRBJ2-3,once,TRBD2,TGTGCCAGCGCGTTAAGCGGGAGCTTTAGTAATACGCAGTATTTT,CASALSGSFSNTQYF
TRBV27,TRBJ2-2,-,-,TGTGCCAGCAGGGGACATAACGCGAACACCGGGGAGCTGTTTTTT,CASRGHNANTGELFF
TRBV6-5,TRBJ1-5,many,TRBD1,TGTGCCAGCAGTTACTCAGAACTGGGACAGAATTATCAGCCCCAGCATTTT,CASSYSELGQNYQPQHF
TRBV27,TRBJ2-7,many,-,TGTGCCAGCAGTTTATCTGCCGCCGGCTACGAGCAGTACTTC,CASSLSAAGYEQYF
TRBV12-3/TRBV12-4,TRBJ2-2,many,-,TGTGCCAGCACCCAGGGCGCAGCGCCTACCGGGGAGCTGTTTTTT,CASTQGAAPTGELFF
TRBV7-9,TRBJ1-1,few,-,TGTGCCAGCAGATCGTCGGGACACACTGAAGCTTTCTTT,CASRSSGHTEAFF
TRBV20-1,TRBJ2-1,many,-,TGCAGTGCTAGAGATCCCGGGGGCGTATACAATGAGCAGTTCTTC,CSARDPGGVYNEQFF